This TCR beta chain was observed in a study of T cell responses to AZD1222 COVID-19 vaccine. Study-wide results and caveats: Repertoires in all cases were sampled only once the peak T cell response had passed. The number of AZD1222 recipients seropositive at baseline was only 6 or 7. Spike-specific TCR breadth and depth both grew after two AZD1222 doses.

The assay was immunoSEQ multiplex PCR, and TCRdb's table has in-frame clones only and misses some. Among some 150,000 clones listed, roughly nine tenths were seen once. Worth noting for this clone: The antigen remains unidentified.

This sequence originates from an adult in good health. The sample consisted of peripheral blood, taken on day 0 of AZD1222 vaccination.

The CDR3 DNA reads TGTGCCAGTAGAATGAGGCCTCTCATGAACACTGAAGCTTTCTTT. Its translation is CASRMRPLMNTEAFF. The chain is built from TRBV19 and TRBJ1-1; D is unresolved. This CDR3 is 15 amino acids long. Looked up from germline, CDR1 is LNHDA and CDR2 is SQIVND (reference sequence). Trimming pared 6 bases from V and 0 bases from J, leaving 14 bases between.